This T cell receptor (beta chain) was found in a study of T cell responses to AZD1222 COVID-19 vaccine. Study at large: Doses given second, at about 4 or about 12 weeks, were pooled.

Here immunoSEQ multiplex PCR was the method, and the copy in TCRdb shows in-frame clones only, minus some. The sample contains roughly 180,000 clones, around 94% of which appear only once. The CDR3 is made up of 19 amino acids. CDR1 and CDR2 from the germline V gene are SNHLY and FYNNEI. Trimming cost V 3 bases and J 0 bases; bases outside gene matches: 13. This sequence was found in an adult in good health. Sequencing was performed on peripheral blood, taken on day 0 of AZD1222 vaccination. The chain recombines TRBV2 with TRBJ2-1, with 8 bases aligning to TRBD2. The CDR3 coding sequence is TGTGCCAGCAGTGACCCAGTTTTAGCGGGGTTTCACTCCTACAATGAGCAGTTCTTC. This codes for CASSDPVLAGFHSYNEQFF.